The 7 T cell receptor beta chains listed next were all sequenced from one sample in a study of cytomegalovirus exposure and HLA in healthy donors. The PCR was carried out with 60 Vbeta primers and 13 Jbeta primers. Assay used: immunoSEQ multiplex PCR; TCRdb lists only in-frame clones, some missing. Here the sample table reports over 75,000 clones. The material sequenced was PBMCs. The receptors shown here come from a girl aged 5-17 years in good health and CMV-seropositive.

The chain has TRBV30 and TRBJ2-7; 8 bases fit TRBD2. Germline loops: CDR1 GTSNPN, CDR2 SVGIG (reference sequence). V dropped 2 bases and J dropped 4; count of bases not matched to a gene: 4. CDR3 length: 13 amino acids. CDR3 amino acids: CAWSTLADYEQYV. The CDR3 DNA reads TGTGCCTGGAGTACACTAGCGGATTACGAGCAGTACGTC.

The CDR3 region has the DNA TGTGCCAGCAGTGACACCTGGGACAGTTGGGAAAAACTGTTTTTT. Translation: CASSDTWDSWEKLFF. The chain joins TRBV6-4 to TRBJ1-4, with TRBD1 identical over 7 bases. Germline CDR1 is MRHNA and CDR2 is SNTAGT. The CDR3 length is 15 residues. V dropped 2 bases and J dropped 8; count of bases not matched to a gene: 8.

The CDR3 region is CSVTRTSNTGELFF. In DNA, the CDR3 is TGCAGCGTTACAAGGACTTCGAACACCGGGGAGCTGTTTTTT. The rearrangement uses TRBV29-1 and TRBJ2-2, with D possibly matching TRBD2 (5 bases). The CDR3 extends over 14 amino acids. With 5 bases removed from V and 0 bases from J, the gap between germline ends came to 10 bases. The V gene's germline CDR1 is SQVTM and CDR2 ANQGSEA.

V is TRBV18 and J is TRBJ2-7, with a weak D call TRBD1 (6 bases). V was shortened by 2 bases and J by 1 base, with 15 bases between the two germline ends. Germline V gene lookup returns CDR1 KGHSH and CDR2 LQKENI. This CDR3 has 16 residues. This CDR3 is CASSPYHSDSSYEQYV. The CDR3 DNA reads as TGTGCCAGCTCACCATATCATTCGGACAGTTCCTACGAGCAGTACGTC.

The genes are TRBV9 and TRBJ2-1; TRBD1 aligns across 10 bases. V trimming: 0 bases; J trimming: 6 bases; junction bases outside the gene matches: 3. The V gene's germline CDR1 is SGDLS and CDR2 YYNGEE. The CDR3 spans 15 residues. CDR3 region: CASSVAGTGANEQFF. The CDR3 DNA reads as TGTGCCAGCAGCGTAGCTGGGACAGGGGCCAATGAGCAGTTCTTC. The full variable domain, completed using reference TRBV9 and TRBJ2-1, is DSGVTQTPKHLITATGQRVTLRCSPRSGDLSVYWYQQSLDQGLQFLIQYYNGEERAKGNILERFSAQQFPDLHSELNLSSLELGDSALYFCASSVAGTGANEQFFGPGTRLTVL.

The chain joins TRBV5-1 to TRBJ2-1; TRBD1 aligns across 7 bases. The CDR3 runs to 16 residues. Germline V gives CDR1 SGHRS, CDR2 YFSETQ. The V gene end was trimmed by 5 bases and the J gene end by 8 bases; junction bases not matched to a gene: 16. CDR3: CASSLDRPALGDEQFF. The CDR3 DNA follows: TGCGCCAGCAGTCTGGACAGGCCAGCGCTTGGGGATGAGCAGTTCTTC.

J is TRBJ1-4 and V is TRBV6-5; TRBD1 matches at 7 bases. There are 16 residues in the CDR3. From germline, CDR1 is MNHEY and CDR2 SVGAGI. The ends lost 3 bases at V and 6 bases at J; junction bases unmatched: 10. The chain's CDR3 is CASSYDRDNVDEKLFF. The CDR3 coding sequence is TGTGCCAGCAGTTATGACAGGGACAATGTGGATGAAAAACTGTTTTTT.